Listed below are T cell receptor beta chains from one sample, sequenced in a study of CD8 T cells in ankylosing spondylitis. TCRdb reanalysed the 5' RACE reads using MiXCR and keeps one entry per CDR3 protein. Among roughly 370,000 distinct CDR3 sequences, approximately 20% were seen once, and the ten largest hold about a sixth. Sample: blood, either unsorted or a sorted T cell fraction (not recorded which). The source is a male donor with ankylosing spondylitis. CDR3s include the opening cysteine and the closing phenylalanine or tryptophan. The D gene is left open where the match is weak. The size field is filled for only some rows; it gives once, few, many or a size class.

NA	TRBV29-1	TRBJ1-2	few	CSVGEGTYGYTF	TGCAGCGTTGGTGAGGGGACCTATGGCTACACCTTC
TRBD2	TRBV11-2	TRBJ2-1	NA	CASSLAGTSGRLGEQFF	TGTGCCAGCAGCTTAGCCGGGACTAGCGGGAGGCTGGGTGAGCAGTTCTTC
NA	TRBV7-3	TRBJ2-3	NA	CASSLTDLTDTQYF	TGTGCCAGCAGCTTAACTGATCTAACAGATACGCAGTATTTT
NA	TRBV12-3/TRBV12-4	TRBJ1-6	NA	CASSPRRVDNSPLHF	TGTGCCAGCAGCCCTCGGCGGGTTGATAATTCACCCCTCCACTTT
TRBD2	TRBV7-2	TRBJ2-2	NA	CASSARLAWDTGELFF	TGTGCCAGCAGCGCCAGACTAGCGTGGGACACCGGGGAGCTGTTTTTT
NA	TRBV9	TRBJ2-3	NA	CASSVVDSTDTQYF	TGTGCCAGCAGCGTAGTGGATAGCACAGATACGCAGTATTTT
TRBD2	TRBV5-1	TRBJ2-1	many	CASSLSLGLAGNNNEQFF	TGCGCCAGCAGCTTGTCCCTCGGACTAGCGGGAAACAACAATGAGCAGTTCTTC
TRBD1	TRBV10-3	TRBJ2-5	NA	CAIRGQGLGTQYF	TGTGCCATCAGAGGACAGGGTTTGGGGACCCAGTACTTC
TRBD2	TRBV2	TRBJ2-1	NA	CASKTSGGEQFF	TGTGCCAGCAAGACTAGCGGTGGTGAGCAGTTCTTC
TRBD2	TRBV6-5	TRBJ2-2	few	CASSYEAGDTGELFF	TGTGCCAGCAGTTACGAAGCGGGAGACACCGGGGAGCTGTTTTTT
TRBD2	TRBV5-1	TRBJ2-3	NA	CASSLVPSGTADTQYF	TGCGCCAGCAGCTTGGTTCCTAGCGGGACCGCAGATACGCAGTATTTT
TRBD1	TRBV20-1	TRBJ2-5	NA	CRLLGTGPQETQYF	TGCAGACTTCTCGGGACAGGGCCGCAAGAGACCCAGTACTTC
TRBD1	TRBV12-3/TRBV12-4	TRBJ2-1	NA	CASVVAGGPNEQFF	TGTGCCAGCGTCGTGGCAGGGGGCCCCAATGAGCAGTTCTTC
NA	TRBV5-1	TRBJ2-1	NA	CASSLTSDEQFF	TGCGCCAGCAGCTTAACTAGTGATGAGCAGTTCTTC
NA	TRBV5-6	TRBJ2-1	NA	CASSLFQYNEQFF	TGTGCCAGCAGCTTGTTCCAATACAATGAGCAGTTCTTC
NA	TRBV11-2	TRBJ2-7	NA	CASSLVTGKAYEQYF	TGTGCCAGCAGCTTAGTGACGGGGAAAGCCTACGAGCAGTACTTC
NA	TRBV11-1	TRBJ2-1	NA	CASSLAGGLSLSSYNEQFF	TGTGCCAGCAGCTTAGCGGGCGGTTTGAGCCTAAGCTCCTACAATGAGCAGTTCTTC
NA	TRBV2	TRBJ1-3	few	CASSSLGNSGNTIYF	TGTGCCAGCAGTTCTTTAGGGAACTCTGGAAACACCATATATTTT
NA	TRBV7-2	TRBJ1-5	NA	CASDGGLNQPQHF	TGTGCCAGCGACGGGGGGCTAAATCAGCCCCAGCATTTT
NA	TRBV7-9	TRBJ2-7	many	CASSLDQHSYEQYF	TGTGCCAGCAGCTTAGACCAACACAGCTACGAGCAGTACTTC
NA	TRBV9	TRBJ2-1	NA	CASSLVGGGGSYNEQFF	TGTGCCAGCAGCCTAGTCGGGGGAGGGGGATCCTACAATGAGCAGTTCTTC
NA	TRBV29-1	TRBJ2-2	many	CSVDRGGTGELFF	TGCAGCGTTGATAGGGGCGGCACCGGGGAGCTGTTTTTT
NA	TRBV27	TRBJ1-4	few	CASSFKTGEGNEKLFF	TGTGCCAGCAGTTTCAAAACAGGAGAGGGGAATGAAAAACTGTTTTTT
TRBD1	TRBV5-1	TRBJ2-5	few	CASSPQGWQETQYF	TGCGCCAGCAGCCCACAGGGGTGGCAAGAGACCCAGTACTTC
TRBD2	TRBV20-1	TRBJ2-1	NA	CSAPQRERVGNEQFF	TGCAGTGCGCCCCAGCGGGAGAGGGTGGGCAATGAGCAGTTCTTC
TRBD2	TRBV7-9	TRBJ2-1	NA	CASSLEGTSGRVNEQFF	TGTGCCAGCAGCTTAGAAGGGACTAGCGGGAGAGTCAATGAGCAGTTCTTC
NA	TRBV27	TRBJ1-5	NA	CASSSLGVGQPQHF	TGTGCCAGCAGCTCTTTGGGGGTTGGGCAGCCCCAGCATTTT
NA	TRBV12-3/TRBV12-4	TRBJ1-2	NA	CASSLGRLSYGYTF	TGTGCCAGCAGTTTGGGTCGCCTTTCCTATGGCTACACCTTC
NA	TRBV5-1	TRBJ1-6	few	CASSSVAADSPLHF	TGCGCCAGCAGCTCCGTCGCGGCGGATTCACCCCTCCACTTT
NA	TRBV11-2	TRBJ2-1	few	CASSLRDSYGSAPYNEQFF	TGTGCCAGCAGCCTCCGGGACAGCTACGGGAGCGCACCCTACAATGAGCAGTTCTTC
NA	TRBV7-2	TRBJ2-7	NA	CASSSSLQGPYEQYF	TGTGCCAGCAGCTCTTCCCTCCAGGGGCCTTACGAGCAGTACTTC
NA	TRBV4-1	TRBJ2-2	NA	CASSPGLTINTGELFF	TGCGCCAGCAGCCCGGGACTTACGATTAACACCGGGGAGCTGTTTTTT
NA	TRBV5-1	TRBJ2-7	few	CASSLDSHEQYF	TGCGCCAGCAGCTTGGACAGTCACGAGCAGTACTTC
TRBD1	TRBV5-1	TRBJ1-1	NA	CASRPATGGNTEAFF	TGCGCCAGCAGACCAGCCACAGGGGGGAACACTGAAGCTTTCTTT
NA	TRBV20-1	TRBJ1-2	many	CSASIQPGANYGYTF	TGCAGTGCTAGTATCCAGCCTGGGGCTAACTATGGCTACACCTTC
TRBD1	TRBV6-1	TRBJ2-7	NA	CASSWLGQGKVTEQYF	TGTGCCAGCAGCTGGTTAGGACAGGGGAAAGTCACCGAGCAGTACTTC
TRBD1	TRBV4-3	TRBJ1-4	NA	CASSQDYRGLGEKLFF	TGCGCCAGCAGCCAAGATTACAGGGGGTTAGGTGAAAAACTGTTTTTT
NA	TRBV21-1	TRBJ2-3	few	CASSNRAGGPTTDTQYF	TGTGCCAGCAGCAATCGGGCGGGAGGGCCGACGACAGATACGCAGTATTTT
NA	TRBV5-1	TRBJ1-1	NA	CASSLDLETEAFF	TGCGCCAGCAGCTTGGATCTGGAAACTGAAGCTTTCTTT
TRBD1	TRBV20-1	TRBJ2-1	NA	CSARDPGTGVDEQFF	TGCAGTGCTAGAGACCCCGGGACAGGGGTCGATGAGCAGTTCTTC
TRBD1	TRBV3-1	TRBJ2-2	few	CASSQRDRGPKGTGELFF	TGTGCCAGCAGCCAAAGGGACAGGGGGCCAAAGGGGACCGGGGAGCTGTTTTTT
NA	TRBV6-5	TRBJ1-3	NA	CASSWAGRSGNTIYF	TGTGCCAGCAGTTGGGCGGGTCGCTCTGGAAACACCATATATTTT
NA	TRBV6-2/TRBV6-3	TRBJ2-7	few	CASSPRRGAYEQYF	TGTGCCAGCAGCCCGAGGAGGGGTGCCTACGAGCAGTACTTC
NA	TRBV6-1	TRBJ2-1	few	CASSESLLGGSSYNEQFF	TGTGCCAGCAGTGAATCTCTTCTTGGCGGCAGCTCCTACAATGAGCAGTTCTTC
NA	TRBV27	TRBJ2-3	once	CASSFSQGDTQYF	TGTGCCAGCAGTTTTTCTCAGGGGGATACGCAGTATTTT
NA	TRBV27	TRBJ2-7	few	CASSLSPTGRPYEQYF	TGTGCCAGCAGTTTATCACCCACAGGGCGCCCGTACGAGCAGTACTTC
NA	TRBV14	TRBJ2-7	NA	CASSQSGHYEQYF	TGTGCCAGCAGCCAAAGCGGACACTACGAGCAGTACTTC
NA	TRBV11-2	TRBJ2-1	few	CASSLRSTAGSYNEQFF	TGTGCCAGCAGCTTACGTAGTACAGCGGGCTCCTACAATGAGCAGTTCTTC
NA	TRBV4-3	TRBJ2-3	NA	CASSQLGADTQYF	TGCGCCAGCAGCCAGTTGGGGGCAGATACGCAGTATTTT
NA	TRBV29-1	TRBJ1-5	NA	CSVVFREGNQPQHF	TGCAGCGTTGTCTTTAGAGAAGGGAATCAGCCCCAGCATTTT
TRBD2	TRBV18	TRBJ2-1	NA	CATSLAGGTNEQFF	TGTGCCACCTCGCTAGCGGGAGGGACCAATGAGCAGTTCTTC
NA	TRBV24-1	TRBJ2-1	NA	CATAITGYGNEQFF	TGTGCCACCGCGATTACAGGGTATGGCAATGAGCAGTTCTTC